Sequencing of this T cell receptor (beta chain) was carried out in a study of radiotherapy plus CTLA-4 blockade in lung cancer. Overall study context: Disease control was achieved by approximately 30% of patients, and objective responses by 18%.

V lost 6 bases and J lost 5; bases outside the gene matches: 2. Germline lookup yields CDR1 MNHEY and CDR2 SVGAGI. There are 14 residues in the CDR3. Sequencing used immunoSEQ multiplex PCR; TCRdb keeps in-frame clones, though not all of them. The sample carries 42,000 or so clones, approximately 75% recorded once. This chain connects TRBV6-5 to TRBJ2-2; the match to TRBD2 covers 11 bases. The source is a human donor with non-small cell lung cancer that progressed on radiotherapy plus ipilimumab. Sequences were derived from peripheral blood, sampled from a patient treated with radiotherapy plus ipilimumab. DNA of the CDR3: TGTGCCAGCAGAAGACTAGCGGGGACCGGGGAGCTGTTTTTT. This codes for CASRRLAGTGELFF.